The 21 T cell receptor beta chains given below trace back to one sample, sequenced in a study of cytomegalovirus exposure and HLA in healthy donors. It was with 60 Vbeta and 13 Jbeta primers that the PCR ran. TCRdb's table, derived via immunoSEQ multiplex PCR, lists solely in-frame clones and lacks some. The sample lists roughly 140,000 clones, roughly 85% occurring once. Sequencing was done on a sample of PBMCs. The receptors come from a male donor in good health and CMV-seronegative.

This chain uses TRBV19 with TRBJ1-5; 11 bases are shared with TRBD1. The germline V gene encodes CDR1 LNHDA and CDR2 SQIVND (reference sequence). The CDR3 runs to 15 residues. The V gene end was trimmed by 1 base and the J gene end by 4 bases; junction bases not matched to a gene: 0. CDR3 coding DNA: TGTGCCAGTAGTATAGGGGACAGGGGGAATCAGCCCCAGCATTTT. Protein: CASSIGDRGNQPQHF.

CDR3 sequence (DNA): TGTGCCAGCAGTTCGCAGGGTCCAACTAATGAAAAACTGTTTTTT. It specifies CASSSQGPTNEKLFF. V is TRBV6-5 and J is TRBJ1-4, with D perhaps TRBD1 (5 bases). In germline, CDR1 is MNHEY, CDR2 SVGAGI. The CDR3 extends over 15 amino acids. V lost 4 bases, J lost 0 bases, and 9 bases lay in between.

The chain has TRBV2 and TRBJ2-7; a weak D match, TRBD1 (5 bases). V was clipped by 3 bases and J by 5 bases, with 8 bases between them. The CDR3 has 12 amino acids. The V gene's germline CDR1 is SNHLY and CDR2 FYNNEI. The CDR3 DNA sequence: TGTGCCAGCAGTGACAGGGTTGACGAGCAGTACTTC. It codes for CASSDRVDEQYF.

This chain joins TRBV4-3 and TRBJ2-7, with D perhaps matching TRBD1 (5 bases). CDR3 length: 16 residues. V lost 0 bases and J 6 bases, leaving 18 bases between the germline ends. Germline V gene sequence: CDR1 LGHNA, CDR2 YSLEER. The CDR3 sequence: CASSQDLQARVGEQYF. For the CDR3, the DNA is TGCGCCAGCAGCCAAGATCTCCAGGCCAGGGTGGGCGAGCAGTACTTC.

The chain joins TRBV11-2 to TRBJ2-7, with 11 bases lining up with TRBD1. The CDR3 is made up of 14 amino acids. The junction had 6 bases not matched to a gene; V was cut back by 5 bases and J by 6 bases. The germline V gene has CDR1 SGHAT and CDR2 FQNNGV. The CDR3 reads CASSLDRGRSEQYF. The CDR3 DNA reads as TGTGCCAGCAGCCTGGACAGGGGGCGATCCGAGCAGTACTTC.

In nucleotides, the CDR3 is TGTGCCAGCAGCAGGGCGGCGAACACTGAAGCTTTCTTT. Translation: CASSRAANTEAFF. This chain connects TRBV6-1 to TRBJ1-1; D is possibly TRBD1 (5 bases). Germline CDR1 is MNHNS and CDR2 is SASEGT. The CDR3 spans 13 residues. V dropped 6 bases and J dropped 1 base, with 9 bases sitting between them.

A remark on this clone: An end of the junction differs from the germline gene, which may be a read error. This rearrangement joins TRBV7-2 to TRBJ2-7, with 11 bases identical to TRBD2. CDR3 size: 13 residues. Germline V gene lookup returns CDR1 SGHTA and CDR2 FQGNSA. For the CDR3, the DNA is TGTGCCAGCAGCTTAGAATTAGCGGGGGGGCAAAGTTTC. Its protein is CASSLELAGGQSF.

The V gene is TRBV14, the J gene TRBJ1-1, with D uncertain. The CDR3 length is 12 residues. Germline values: CDR1 SGHDN, CDR2 FVKESK. Deletions cut 1 base from V and 11 bases from J, with 11 bases between. This chain's CDR3 is CASSQVSGKAFF. The DNA for the CDR3 is TGTGCCAGCAGCCAAGTGTCCGGTAAGGCTTTCTTT.

This clone was detected only a few times. The chain recombines TRBV15 with TRBJ2-7, with TRBD2 identical over 13 bases. Unmatched junction bases numbered 5, after V lost 3 bases and J lost 0 bases. The CDR3 is made up of 17 amino acids. Germline-derived CDR1 and CDR2 are LNHNV and YYDKDF (reference sequence). CDR3 nucleotide sequence: TGTGCCACCAGCAGCGGACTAGCGGGAGAGGGCTCCTACGAGCAGTACTTC. Its protein product is CATSSGLAGEGSYEQYF.

The chain links TRBV7-3 to TRBJ2-7, with TRBD2 identical over 8 bases. V lost 10 bases to trimming and J lost 2 bases; unmatched junction nucleotides: 7. CDR1 SGHTA and CDR2 FQGTGA come from the germline V gene. The CDR3 spans 13 residues. Here the CDR3 DNA reads TGTGCCACGGGGCGGGAGGTACCCTACGAGCAGTACTTC. Amino acids: CATGREVPYEQYF. Drawing the rest from reference TRBV7-3 and TRBJ2-7, the complete variable domain is GAGVSQTPSNKVTEKGKYVELRCDPISGHTALYWYRQSLGQGPEFLIYFQGTGAADDSGLPNDRFFAVRPEGSVSTLKIQRTERGDSAVYLCATGREVPYEQYFGPGTRLTVT.

J is TRBJ1-5 and V is TRBV4-1; TRBD1 matches at 7 bases. The CDR3 totals 17 residues. V trimming: 0 bases; J trimming: 6 bases; junction bases outside the gene matches: 11. CDR1 MGHRA and CDR2 YSYEKL come from the germline V gene. The CDR3 here is CASSQEKGEGGGQPQHF. In nucleotides, the CDR3 is TGCGCCAGCAGCCAAGAGAAGGGCGAAGGGGGCGGTCAGCCCCAGCATTTT.

This clone was counted once. The gene calls are TRBV6-1 and TRBJ2-7; 10 positions agree with TRBD2. Trimming took 5 bases from V and 5 from J; bases not matched to a gene: 6. The CDR3 loop spans 14 amino acids. Germline V lookup: CDR1 MNHNS, CDR2 SASEGT. The CDR3 DNA is TGTGCCAGCAGTAATAGCGGGGGGCCTAACGAGCAGTACTTC. It encodes CASSNSGGPNEQYF.

The genes are TRBV10-3 and TRBJ2-5; D perhaps matches TRBD2 (5 bases). Gene TRBJ2-7 matches the end of the DNA better, so the J call may be wrong. CDR3 size: 13 residues. Germline CDR1 ENHRY, CDR2 SYGVKD. The CDR3 coding sequence is TGTGCCATCAGTGATTCCGGGATCTACGAGCAGTACTTC. It translates to CAISDSGIYEQYF.

The chain employs TRBV10-3 and TRBJ1-3; the D gene is possibly TRBD1 (5 bases). CDR1 and CDR2 from the germline V gene are ENHRY and SYGVKD. The V end lost 3 bases, the J end lost 2 bases, and 11 bases lay between the germline ends. This CDR3 region has 15 residues. This CDR3 reads CAISEAGPAGNTIYF. The CDR3 bases are TGTGCCATCAGTGAAGCAGGGCCTGCTGGAAACACCATATATTTT.

The chain links TRBV7-6 to TRBJ2-3, with 12 bases matching TRBD2. The germline V gene encodes CDR1 SGHVS and CDR2 FNYEAQ. The CDR3 extends over 16 amino acids. V shed 5 bases, J shed 3 bases, and the junction held 6 bases outside the gene matches. Here the CDR3 DNA reads TGTGCCAGCAGCGAGGGGCTAGCGGGGGGGACAGATACGCAGTATTTT. It specifies CASSEGLAGGTDTQYF.

The rearrangement uses TRBV4-2 and TRBJ2-7; D is possibly TRBD1 (6 bases). Trimming pared 0 bases from V and 3 bases from J, leaving 12 bases between. The germline gives CDR1 LGHNA, CDR2 YNFKEQ. The CDR3 runs 15 residues. The CDR3 nucleotides are TGTGCCAGCAGCCAAGAGGCCAGGGGTTACTACGAGCAGTACTTC. Translating it yields CASSQEARGYYEQYF.

V usage is TRBV2 and J usage is TRBJ1-1; tentatively, D is TRBD1 (5 bases). Trimming stripped 6 bases from V and 1 base from J, with 9 bases between. The CDR3 covers 13 residues. The V gene's germline CDR1 is SNHLY and CDR2 FYNNEI. CDR3 in DNA: TGTGCCAGCAGCTACAGGTGGAACACTGAAGCTTTCTTT. Amino acids: CASSYRWNTEAFF.

This chain connects TRBV29-1 to TRBJ2-1, with TRBD1 identical over 11 bases. The CDR3 is 17 amino acids. Trimming took 3 bases from V and 1 from J; bases not matched to a gene: 8. CDR1 is SQVTM and CDR2 is ANQGSEA in the germline V gene. The CDR3 DNA sequence: TGCAGCGTTGACGCCAGCGGGACAGGGGGATCCTACAATGAGCAGTTCTTC. Translated: CSVDASGTGGSYNEQFF.

This clone has only a few counts. This chain links TRBV2 with TRBJ1-5, with 7 bases identical to TRBD1. Germline CDR1 reads SNHLY; CDR2 reads FYNNEI. The V gene end was trimmed by 6 bases and the J gene end by 10 bases; junction bases not matched to a gene: 15. This CDR3 is 15 amino acids long. The CDR3 loop is CASRREGQPPRPQHF. CDR3 in DNA: TGTGCCAGCAGGCGGGAGGGACAGCCCCCTAGACCCCAGCATTTT.

The chain employs TRBV5-4 and TRBJ2-2; weak D call: TRBD2 (6 bases). The length of the CDR3 is 15 residues. V lost 3 bases and J lost 3, with 12 bases in between. The V gene's germline CDR1 is SGHNT and CDR2 YYREEE (reference sequence). This CDR3 is CASSSPGLHTGELFF. The DNA for the CDR3 is TGTGCCAGCAGCTCGCCGGGACTTCACACCGGGGAGCTGTTTTTT.

The rearrangement joins TRBV12-5 to TRBJ1-2; TRBD1 is a possible D gene (6 bases). The CDR3 sequence is 13 residues long. CDR1 is LGHNT and CDR2 is FRNRAP in the germline V gene. The V end lost 6 bases, the J end lost 4 bases, and 12 bases lay between the germline ends. CDR3 loop: CASGRQVIYGYTF. In nucleotides, the CDR3 is TGTGCTAGTGGCCGACAGGTGATCTATGGCTACACCTTC.